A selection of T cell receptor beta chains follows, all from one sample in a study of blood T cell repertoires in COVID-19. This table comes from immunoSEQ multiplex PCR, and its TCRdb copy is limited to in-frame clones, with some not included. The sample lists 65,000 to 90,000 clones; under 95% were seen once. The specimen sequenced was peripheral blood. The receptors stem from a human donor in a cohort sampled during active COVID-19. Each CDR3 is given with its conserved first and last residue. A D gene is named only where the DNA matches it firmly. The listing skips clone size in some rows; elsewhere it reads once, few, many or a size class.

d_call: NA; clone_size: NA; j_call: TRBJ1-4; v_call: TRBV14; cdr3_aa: CASSSVYGKLFF; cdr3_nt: TGTGCCAGCAGCAGCGTTTACGGAAAACTGTTTTTT
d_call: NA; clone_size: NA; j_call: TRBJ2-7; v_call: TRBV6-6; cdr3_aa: CASSYLSSEQYF; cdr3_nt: TGTGCCAGCAGTTACTTGAGTTCCGAGCAGTACTTC
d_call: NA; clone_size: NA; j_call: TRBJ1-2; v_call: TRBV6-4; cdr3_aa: CASSDSGSYGYTF; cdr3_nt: TGTGCCAGCAGTGACTCGGGGAGCTATGGCTACACCTTC
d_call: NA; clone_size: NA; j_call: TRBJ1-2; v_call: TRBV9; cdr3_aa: CASSVGAEGLYGYTF; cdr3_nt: TGTGCCAGCAGCGTAGGAGCGGAAGGGCTCTATGGCTACACCTTC
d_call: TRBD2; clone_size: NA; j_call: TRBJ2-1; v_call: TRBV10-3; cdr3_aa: CATLAGGFYNEQFF; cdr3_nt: TGTGCCACACTAGCGGGGGGATTCTACAATGAGCAGTTCTTC
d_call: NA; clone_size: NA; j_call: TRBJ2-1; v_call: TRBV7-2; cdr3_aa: CASSLLGGAEQFF; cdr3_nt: TGTGCCAGCAGCTTATTAGGAGGGGCTGAGCAGTTCTTC
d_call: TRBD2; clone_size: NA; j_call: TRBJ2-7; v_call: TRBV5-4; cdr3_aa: CASSLVASGGAVYEQYF; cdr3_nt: TGTGCCAGCAGCTTGGTGGCTAGCGGGGGGGCCGTCTACGAGCAGTACTTC
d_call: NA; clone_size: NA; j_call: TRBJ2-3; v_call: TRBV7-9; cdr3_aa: CASSLAVQVSSTDTQYF; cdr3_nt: TGTGCCAGCAGCTTAGCGGTCCAGGTCTCTAGCACAGATACGCAGTATTTT
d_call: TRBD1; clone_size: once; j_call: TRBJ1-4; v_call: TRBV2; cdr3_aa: CASRTGVNEKLFF; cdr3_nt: TGTGCCAGCAGGACAGGGGTCAATGAAAAACTGTTTTTT
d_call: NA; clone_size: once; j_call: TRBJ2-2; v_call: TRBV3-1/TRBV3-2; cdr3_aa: CASSHRDTDTGELFF; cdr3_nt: TGTGCCAGCAGCCATCGTGACACTGACACCGGGGAGCTGTTTTTT
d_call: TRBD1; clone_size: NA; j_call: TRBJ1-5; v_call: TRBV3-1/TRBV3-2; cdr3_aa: CASSQGGGTQPQHF; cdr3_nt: TGTGCCAGCAGCCAAGGAGGGGGCACTCAGCCCCAGCATTTT
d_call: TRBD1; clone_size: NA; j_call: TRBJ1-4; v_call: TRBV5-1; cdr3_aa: CASSRGQGNEKLFF; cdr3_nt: TGCGCCAGCAGCAGGGGACAGGGAAATGAAAAACTGTTTTTT
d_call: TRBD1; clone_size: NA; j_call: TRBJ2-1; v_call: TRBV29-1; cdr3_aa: CSASGGSYNEQFF; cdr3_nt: TGCAGCGCATCAGGGGGCTCCTACAATGAGCAGTTCTTC
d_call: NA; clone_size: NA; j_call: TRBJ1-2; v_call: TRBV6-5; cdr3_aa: CASSYLRGGYTF; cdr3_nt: TGTGCCAGCAGTTACCTCCGGGGTGGCTACACCTTC
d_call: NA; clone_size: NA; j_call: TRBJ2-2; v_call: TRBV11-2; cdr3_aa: CASSLEGTHTGELFF; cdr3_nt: TGTGCCAGCAGCTTAGAAGGGACTCACACCGGGGAGCTGTTTTTT
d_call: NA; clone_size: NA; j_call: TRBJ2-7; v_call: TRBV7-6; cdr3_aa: CASSLRKDSLYEQYF; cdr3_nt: TGTGCCAGCAGCTTGCGTAAGGACTCCCTCTACGAGCAGTACTTC
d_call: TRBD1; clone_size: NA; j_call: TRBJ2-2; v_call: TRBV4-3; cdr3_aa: CASSQGRPGTGGTGELFF; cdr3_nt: TGCGCCAGCAGCCAAGGGCGGCCCGGGACAGGGGGGACCGGGGAGCTGTTTTTT
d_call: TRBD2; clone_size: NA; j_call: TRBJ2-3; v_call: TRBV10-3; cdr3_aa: CAISDQTSGGPTDTQYF; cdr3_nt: TGTGCCATCAGTGACCAGACTAGCGGGGGGCCCACAGATACGCAGTATTTT